A few counts support the clone carrying this T cell receptor beta chain. The antigen remains undetermined. The data stem from a study of T cell responses to AZD1222 COVID-19 vaccine. The data were produced by immunoSEQ multiplex PCR, yet TCRdb's version contains in-frame clones alone and is incomplete. The sample carries about 120,000 clones, roughly 88% recorded once. General observations from the study: White British ancestry dominated among donors, who included more females, and clonal diversity was possibly underestimated. Regions 160-218 and 743-854 dominated among vaccine-associated CD4 TCRs spanning spike. Among spike-specific TCRs, nearly half reportedly target unmutated variant regions. Increased Spike-specific TCR breadth and depth were observed after two AZD1222 doses.

Germline V gene data show CDR1 as SNHLY and CDR2 as FYNNEI. The CDR3 runs to 14 residues. Trimming removed 10 bases from V and 6 bases from J; junction bases left unmatched: 3. The TCR was taken from an adult in good health. The source material was peripheral blood, sampled on day 0 of MenACWY control vaccination. V is TRBV2 and J is TRBJ2-2; 15 bases line up with TRBD2. As DNA, the CDR3 is TGTGCCACCCGGACTAGCGGGGGGGCCGGGGAGCTGTTTTTT. Translated: CATRTSGGAGELFF. Filled out from reference TRBV2 and TRBJ2-2, the complete variable domain reads EPEVTQTPSHQVTQMGQEVILRCVPISNHLYFYWYRQILGQKVEFLVSFYNNEISEKSEIFDDQFSVERPDGSNFTLKIRSTKLEDSAMYFCATRTSGGAGELFFGEGSRLTVL.